The source of this T cell receptor (beta chain) is a study of graft-versus-host responses after intestinal transplantation. A remark on this clone: Its cognate antigen is unknown.

CDR3 length: 16 residues. Germline trimming cut 3 bases from V and 5 bases from J; bases unmatched to any gene: 3. Germline loops: CDR1 LNHDA, CDR2 SQIVND (reference sequence). Measured with immunoSEQ multiplex PCR; TCRdb has only the in-frame clones, and not every one. Here the sample spans 85,000 to 90,000 clones, roughly 92% being singletons. Study-level points and caveats: Marrow from the recipient contained GvH clones, some of which had appeared first in ileum or blood. Peak circulating GvH clone levels tracked with early post-transplant HvG declines.

The chain combines TRBV19 with TRBJ2-2; 13 nucleotides agree with TRBD2. The sequences come from unstimulated CD4+ T cells sorted from spleen or lymph node cells, collected before intestinal transplant. The source is a human donor who received an intestinal transplant. The DNA for the CDR3 is TGTGCCAGTAGTATTAGGACTAGCGGGAGTACCGGGGAGCTGTTTTTT. Protein: CASSIRTSGSTGELFF. Combining the CDR3 with reference TRBV19 and TRBJ2-2 gives the whole variable domain DGGITQSPKYLFRKEGQNVTLSCEQNLNHDAMYWYRQDPGQGLRLIYYSQIVNDFQKGDIAEGYSVSREKKESFPLTVTSAQKNPTAFYLCASSIRTSGSTGELFFGEGSRLTVL.